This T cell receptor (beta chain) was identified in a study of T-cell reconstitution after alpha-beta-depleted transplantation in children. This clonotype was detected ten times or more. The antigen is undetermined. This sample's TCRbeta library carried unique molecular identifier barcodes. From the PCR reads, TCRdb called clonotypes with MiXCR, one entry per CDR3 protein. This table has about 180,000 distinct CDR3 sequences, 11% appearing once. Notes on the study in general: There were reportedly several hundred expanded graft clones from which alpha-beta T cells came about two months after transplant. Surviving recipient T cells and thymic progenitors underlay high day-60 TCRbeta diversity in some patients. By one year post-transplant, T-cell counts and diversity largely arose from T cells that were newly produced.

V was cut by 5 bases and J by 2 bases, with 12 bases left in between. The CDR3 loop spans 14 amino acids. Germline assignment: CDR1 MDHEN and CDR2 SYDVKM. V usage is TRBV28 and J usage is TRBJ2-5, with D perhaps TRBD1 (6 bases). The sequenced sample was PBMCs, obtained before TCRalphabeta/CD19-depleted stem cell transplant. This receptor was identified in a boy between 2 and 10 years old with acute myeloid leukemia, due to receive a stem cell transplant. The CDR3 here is CASSPLDSQETQYF. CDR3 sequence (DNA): TGTGCCAGCAGTCCCTTGGACAGTCAAGAGACCCAGTACTTC.